This TCR beta chain was sequenced in a study of spatial heterogeneity in lung cancer. There are many counts of this clonotype. Deletions cut 2 bases from V and 2 bases from J, with 12 bases between. This CDR3 comprises 15 residues. Germline V lookup: CDR1 LNHDA, CDR2 SQIVND (reference sequence). Via MiXCR, TCRdb re-called the 5' RACE reads, giving one row per CDR3 protein. The repertoire holds tens of thousands of distinct CDR3 sequences, with around 7.5% as singletons. This sample's time point: sample taken at primary tumor resection. The starting material was PBMCs, obtained at surgery. This chain connects TRBV19 to TRBJ1-2; unclear D gene. This clonotype originated in a male donor with early-stage non-small cell lung cancer. CDR3 amino acids: CASSIRPALNYGYTF. Here the CDR3 DNA reads TGTGCCAGTAGTATACGTCCGGCGTTAAACTATGGCTACACCTTC.